Listed below are T cell receptor beta chains from one sample, sequenced in a study of blood T cells in healthy people across ages. Via MiXCR, TCRdb re-called the 5' RACE reads, giving one row per CDR3 protein. This repertoire shows 1.8 million or so distinct CDR3 sequences, roughly 43% found once; its top ten account for roughly 23%. The sample consisted of blood. The receptor source for this set is a human donor in good health. CDR3s include the opening cysteine and the closing phenylalanine or tryptophan.

len,j_gene,v_gene,CDR3aa
13,TRBJ2-3,TRBV3-1,CASSPLATDTQYF
16,TRBJ2-7,TRBV20-1,CSARETPSLSHYEQYF
16,-,TRBV27,CASSTASGGSPYEQYF
12,TRBJ2-3,TRBV5-6,CASSFTWDTQYF
12,TRBJ2-7,TRBV6-2/TRBV6-3,CASSYYAYEQYF
17,TRBJ2-3,TRBV5-1,CASSLTLRGFGTDTQYF
14,TRBJ1-2,TRBV10-3,CAISGINLDYGYTF
15,TRBJ1-2,TRBV7-2,CASTTPGAPNYGYTF
11,TRBJ2-4,TRBV20-1,CSATTTTRGYF
18,TRBJ2-3,TRBV7-2,CASSLQGTSRGYTDTQYF
16,TRBJ2-7,TRBV9,CASSPSGGRAYNEQYF
15,TRBJ2-3,TRBV6-1,CASRLIAGGTDTQYF
13,TRBJ2-5,TRBV2,CASRGDSSYEQCF
17,TRBJ2-4,TRBV7-9,CATTVWYPTESYNEQYF
13,TRBJ2-3,TRBV25-1,CASSEYRAGVRYF
14,TRBJ2-1,TRBV6-2/TRBV6-3,CASSRGNSYNEQFF
16,-,TRBV9,CASSVGTSGLSYEQYF
15,TRBJ2-5,TRBV7-9,CASSSTAGHQETQYF
15,TRBJ1-5,TRBV20-1,CSARDMNSGNQPQHF
15,TRBJ2-5,TRBV12-3/TRBV12-4,CASSLGLQYQETQYF
13,TRBJ1-2,TRBV29-1,CSVVDRSNYGYTF
17,TRBJ1-4,TRBV4-3,CASSLPGQGEGGEKLFF
14,TRBJ1-5,TRBV7-2,CASSPSLRGQPQHF
14,TRBJ2-3,TRBV12-3/TRBV12-4,CASSRGRGTDTQYF
15,TRBJ1-6,TRBV6-5,CASSSLGRGDSPLHF
14,TRBJ1-1,TRBV6-1,CASNPMDSGTEAFF
13,-,TRBV5-1,CASSLPLPGEQYF
15,TRBJ2-1,TRBV9,CAGSPSGGIYNEQFF
18,TRBJ1-2,TRBV20-1,CSARDPPHRDTANYGYTF
15,TRBJ1-2,TRBV24-1,CATSDTGTGVNGYTF
14,TRBJ1-5,TRBV5-5,CASSLGDGYQPQHF
15,TRBJ2-1,TRBV2,CASSRGTSGENEQFF
14,TRBJ1-2,TRBV5-1,CASSQDWRRYGYTF
14,TRBJ2-1,TRBV12-3/TRBV12-4,CASSLGVRDNEQFF
14,TRBJ1-1,TRBV4-1,CASSQEGRLTEAFF
15,TRBJ1-1,TRBV27,CASSLRGAESTEAFF
17,TRBJ2-5,TRBV6-6,CASSYSGLAGVYNEQYF
11,TRBJ1-2,TRBV29-1,CSVEGSDGYTF
14,TRBJ2-3,TRBV3-1,CASSQSYSTDTQCF
19,TRBJ1-1,TRBV7-9,CASTRRGIGQAPRNTEAFF
15,TRBJ1-5,TRBV5-5,CTSSLGGAVNQPQHF
13,TRBJ1-2,TRBV2,CASSTGLGLGYTF
17,TRBJ2-2,TRBV5-8,CASSLDRHAANTGELFF
14,-,TRBV20-1,CSARDLQGHYEQYF
15,TRBJ2-7,TRBV7-9,CASSEGTGDVYEQYF
16,TRBJ2-1,TRBV4-3,CASSQYSGGEMNEQFF
17,TRBJ2-1,TRBV4-1,CASSSKGTSGGAYEQFF
21,TRBJ2-1,TRBV21-1,CASSKGTKWDRVLSSYNEQFF
15,TRBJ2-3,TRBV5-1,CASSSGGYVTDTQYF
10,TRBJ1-1,TRBV29-1,CTAVGTEAFF
15,TRBJ2-5,TRBV7-2,CASSPGTGVGKTQYF
13,TRBJ1-2,TRBV12-3/TRBV12-4,CASSPHRGEGYTF
15,TRBJ2-7,TRBV6-2/TRBV6-3,CASSYSWTGSYEQYF
12,TRBJ1-1,TRBV6-6,CASSYGGLLAFF
18,TRBJ2-3,TRBV12-3/TRBV12-4,CASRNFRGAEPTTDTQYF
12,TRBJ1-1,TRBV6-1,CASGAGGAEAFF
16,TRBJ2-5,TRBV7-2,CARSLSSGGGQETQYF